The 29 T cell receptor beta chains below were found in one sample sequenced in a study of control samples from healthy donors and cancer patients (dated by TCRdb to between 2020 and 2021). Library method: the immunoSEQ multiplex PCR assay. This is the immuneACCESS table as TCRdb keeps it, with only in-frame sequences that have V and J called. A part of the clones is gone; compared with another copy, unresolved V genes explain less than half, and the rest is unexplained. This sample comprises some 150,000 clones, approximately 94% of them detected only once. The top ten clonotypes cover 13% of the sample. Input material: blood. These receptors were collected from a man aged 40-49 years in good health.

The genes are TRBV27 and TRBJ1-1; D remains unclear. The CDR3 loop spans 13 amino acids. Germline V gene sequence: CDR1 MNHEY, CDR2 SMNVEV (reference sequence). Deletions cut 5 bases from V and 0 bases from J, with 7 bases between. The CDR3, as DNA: TGTGCCAGCAGTCCGGCCATGAACACTGAAGCTTTCTTT. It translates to CASSPAMNTEAFF.

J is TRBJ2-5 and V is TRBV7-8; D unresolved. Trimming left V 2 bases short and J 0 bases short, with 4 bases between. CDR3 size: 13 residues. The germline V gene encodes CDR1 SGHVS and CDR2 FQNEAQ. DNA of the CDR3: TGTGCCAGCAGCTTACACAACCAAGAGACCCAGTACTTC. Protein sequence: CASSLHNQETQYF. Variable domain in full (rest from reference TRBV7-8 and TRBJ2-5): GAGVSQSPRYKVAKRGQDVALRCDPISGHVSLFWYQQALGQGPEFLTYFQNEAQLDKSGLPSDRFFAERPEGSVSTLKIQRTQQEDSAVYLCASSLHNQETQYFGPGTRLLVL.

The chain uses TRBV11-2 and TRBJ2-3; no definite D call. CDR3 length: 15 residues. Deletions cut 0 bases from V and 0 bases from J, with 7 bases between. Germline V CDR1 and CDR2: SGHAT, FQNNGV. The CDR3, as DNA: TGTGCCAGCAGCTTAGAATGGGCCAGCACAGATACGCAGTATTTT. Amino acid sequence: CASSLEWASTDTQYF.

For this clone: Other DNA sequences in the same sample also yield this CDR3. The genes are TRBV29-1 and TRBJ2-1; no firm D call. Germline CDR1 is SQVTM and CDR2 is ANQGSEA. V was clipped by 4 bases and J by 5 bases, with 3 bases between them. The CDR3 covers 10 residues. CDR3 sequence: CSVGHNEQFF. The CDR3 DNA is TGCAGCGTTGGTCACAATGAGCAGTTCTTC.

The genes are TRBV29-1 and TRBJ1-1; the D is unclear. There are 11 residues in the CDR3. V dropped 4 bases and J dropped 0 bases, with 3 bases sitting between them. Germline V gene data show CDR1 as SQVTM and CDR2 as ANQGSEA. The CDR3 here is CSVALNTEAFF. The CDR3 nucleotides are TGCAGCGTTGCTTTGAACACTGAAGCTTTCTTT.

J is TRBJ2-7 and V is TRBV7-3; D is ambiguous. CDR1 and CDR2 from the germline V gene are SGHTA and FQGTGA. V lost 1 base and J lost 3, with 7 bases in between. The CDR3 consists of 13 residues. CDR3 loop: CASSLSPFYEQYF. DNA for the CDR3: TGTGCCAGCAGCTTAAGCCCCTTCTACGAGCAGTACTTC. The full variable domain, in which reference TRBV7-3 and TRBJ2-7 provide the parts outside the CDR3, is GAGVSQTPSNKVTEKGKYVELRCDPISGHTALYWYRQSLGQGPEFLIYFQGTGAADDSGLPNDRFFAVRPEGSVSTLKIQRTERGDSAVYLCASSLSPFYEQYFGPGTRLTVT.

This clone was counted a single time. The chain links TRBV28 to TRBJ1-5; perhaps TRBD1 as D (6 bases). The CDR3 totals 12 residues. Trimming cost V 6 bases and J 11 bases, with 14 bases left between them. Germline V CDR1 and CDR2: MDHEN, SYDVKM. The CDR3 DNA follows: TGTGCCAGCAGCGGGGGCCAGGCGGCCCAGCATTTT. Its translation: CASSGGQAAQHF.

CDR3 sequence (DNA): TGTGCCAGCAGCCAAAATGAAAAACTGTTTTTT. Protein product: CASSQNEKLFF. This chain links TRBV7-8 with TRBJ1-4; no clear D gene. The CDR3 contains 11 residues. From germline, CDR1 is SGHVS and CDR2 FQNEAQ. Trimming removed 5 bases at V and 5 bases at J, with 3 bases between.

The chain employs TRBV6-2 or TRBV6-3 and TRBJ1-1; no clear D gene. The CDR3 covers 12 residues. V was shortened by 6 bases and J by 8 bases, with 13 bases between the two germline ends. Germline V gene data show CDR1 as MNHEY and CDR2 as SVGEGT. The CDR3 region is CASSYGLPEAFF. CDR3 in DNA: TGTGCCAGCAGCTATGGACTCCCCGAAGCTTTCTTT.

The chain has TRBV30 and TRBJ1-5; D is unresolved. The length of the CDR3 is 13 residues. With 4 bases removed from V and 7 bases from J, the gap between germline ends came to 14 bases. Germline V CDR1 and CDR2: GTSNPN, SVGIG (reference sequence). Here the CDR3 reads CAWISHSGQPQHF. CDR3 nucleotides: TGTGCCTGGATCTCCCATTCGGGACAGCCCCAGCATTTT. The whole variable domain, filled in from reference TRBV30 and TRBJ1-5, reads SQTIHQWPATLVQPVGSPLSLECTVEGTSNPNLYWYRQAAGRGLQLLFYSVGIGQISSEVPQNLSASRPQDRQFILSSKKLLLSDSGFYLCAWISHSGQPQHFGDGTRLSIL.

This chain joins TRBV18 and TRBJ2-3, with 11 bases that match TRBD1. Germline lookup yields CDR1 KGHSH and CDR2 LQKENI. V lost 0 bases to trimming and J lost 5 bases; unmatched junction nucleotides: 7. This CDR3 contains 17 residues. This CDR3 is CASSPPSGQGAEDTQYF. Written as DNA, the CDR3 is TGTGCCAGCTCACCACCCTCTGGACAGGGGGCAGAAGATACGCAGTATTTT.

DNA for the CDR3: TGTGCCAGCAGTTACTCGGTAAGGTGGCAGGCTGGAACCTATAATTCACCCCTCCACTTT. Residues: CASSYSVRWQAGTYNSPLHF. The chain carries TRBV6-2 or TRBV6-3 and TRBJ1-6; D not certain. CDR1 and CDR2 (germline): MNHEY, SVGEGT. The CDR3 is made up of 20 amino acids. Trimming stripped 0 bases from V and 2 bases from J, with 20 bases between.

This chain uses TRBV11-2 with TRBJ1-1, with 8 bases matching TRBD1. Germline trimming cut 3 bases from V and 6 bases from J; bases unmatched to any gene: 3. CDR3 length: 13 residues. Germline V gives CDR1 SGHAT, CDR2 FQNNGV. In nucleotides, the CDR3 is TGTGCCAGCAGCTTCGACAGGGGAGCTGAAGCTTTCTTT. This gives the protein CASSFDRGAEAFF. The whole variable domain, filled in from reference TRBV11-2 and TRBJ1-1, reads EAGVAQSPRYKIIEKRQSVAFWCNPISGHATLYWYQQILGQGPKLLIQFQNNGVVDDSQLPKDRFSAERLKGVDSTLKIQPAKLEDSAVYLCASSFDRGAEAFFGQGTRLTVV.

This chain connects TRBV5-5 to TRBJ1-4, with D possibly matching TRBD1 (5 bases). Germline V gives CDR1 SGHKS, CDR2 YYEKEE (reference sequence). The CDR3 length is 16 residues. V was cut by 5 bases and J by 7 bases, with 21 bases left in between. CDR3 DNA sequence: TGTGCCAGCAGAATCGGCCAGGGAGGGCTGGGTGAAAAACTGTTTTTT. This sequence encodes CASRIGQGGLGEKLFF.

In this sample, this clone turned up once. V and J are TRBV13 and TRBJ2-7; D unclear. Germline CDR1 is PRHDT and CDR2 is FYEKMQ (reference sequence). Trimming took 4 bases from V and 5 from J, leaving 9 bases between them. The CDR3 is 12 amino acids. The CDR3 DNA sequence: TGTGCCAGCAGCTCATTAGGGAACGAGCAGTACTTC. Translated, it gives CASSSLGNEQYF.

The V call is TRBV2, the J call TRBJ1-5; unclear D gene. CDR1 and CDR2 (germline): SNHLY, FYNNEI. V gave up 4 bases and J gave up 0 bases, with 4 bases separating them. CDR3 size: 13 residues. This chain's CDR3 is CASSVHSNQPQHF. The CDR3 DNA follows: TGTGCCAGCAGTGTACATAGCAATCAGCCCCAGCATTTT.

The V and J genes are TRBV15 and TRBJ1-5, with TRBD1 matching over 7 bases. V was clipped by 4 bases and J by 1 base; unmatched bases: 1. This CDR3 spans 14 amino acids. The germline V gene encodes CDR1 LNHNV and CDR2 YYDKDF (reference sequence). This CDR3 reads CATSKQGSNQPQHF. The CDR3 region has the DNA TGTGCCACCAGCAAACAGGGGAGCAATCAGCCCCAGCATTTT.

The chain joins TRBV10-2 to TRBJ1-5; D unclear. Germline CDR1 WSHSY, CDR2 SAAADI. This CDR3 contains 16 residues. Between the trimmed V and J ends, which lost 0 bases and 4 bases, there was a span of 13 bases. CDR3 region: CASSESSVSPNQPQHF. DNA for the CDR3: TGCGCCAGCAGTGAGTCGTCGGTCAGTCCAAATCAGCCCCAGCATTTT.

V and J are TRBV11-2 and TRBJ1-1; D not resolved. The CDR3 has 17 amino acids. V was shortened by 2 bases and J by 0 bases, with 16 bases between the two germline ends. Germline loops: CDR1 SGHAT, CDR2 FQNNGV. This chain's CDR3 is CASSLFVGFGMNTEAFF. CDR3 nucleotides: TGTGCCAGCAGCTTATTCGTGGGATTCGGGATGAACACTGAAGCTTTCTTT.

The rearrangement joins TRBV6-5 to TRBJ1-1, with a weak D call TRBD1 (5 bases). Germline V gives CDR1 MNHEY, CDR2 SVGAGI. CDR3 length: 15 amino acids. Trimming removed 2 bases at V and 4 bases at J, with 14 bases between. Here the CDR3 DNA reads TGTGCCAGCAGTTACGAACCCCAAAGGGGCACTGAAGCTTTCTTT. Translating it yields CASSYEPQRGTEAFF.

The DNA for the CDR3 is TGTGCCAGCAGCCGAGGGACAGTTACTAACTATGGCTACACCTTC. It codes for CASSRGTVTNYGYTF. This chain uses TRBV7-9 with TRBJ1-2; 7 bases agree with TRBD1. The CDR3 is 15 residues long. Trimming cost V 5 bases and J 0 bases; bases outside gene matches: 6. Germline lookup yields CDR1 SEHNR and CDR2 FQNEAQ (reference sequence).

In DNA, the CDR3 is TGTGCAAGTCGCCGTGCCTCTTCTGTTGGGACTAGTGTCTACGAGCAGTACTTC. Its protein is CASRRASSVGTSVYEQYF. This chain joins TRBV12-2 and TRBJ2-7; the table's D call TRBD2 went unverified against the DNA. TRBV12-2 is reported as a pseudogene. CDR3 length equals 18 residues.

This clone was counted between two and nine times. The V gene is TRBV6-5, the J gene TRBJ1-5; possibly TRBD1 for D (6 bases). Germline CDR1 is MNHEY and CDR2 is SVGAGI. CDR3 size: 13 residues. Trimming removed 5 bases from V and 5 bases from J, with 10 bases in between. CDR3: CASSPDRYQPQHF. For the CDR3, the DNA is TGTGCCAGCAGTCCCGACAGGTATCAGCCCCAGCATTTT.

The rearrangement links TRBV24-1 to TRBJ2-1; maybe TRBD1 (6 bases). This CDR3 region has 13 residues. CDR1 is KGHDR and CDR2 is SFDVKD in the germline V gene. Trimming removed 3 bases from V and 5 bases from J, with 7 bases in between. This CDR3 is CATSDQGNNEQFF. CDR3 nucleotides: TGTGCCACCAGTGATCAGGGGAACAATGAGCAGTTCTTC.

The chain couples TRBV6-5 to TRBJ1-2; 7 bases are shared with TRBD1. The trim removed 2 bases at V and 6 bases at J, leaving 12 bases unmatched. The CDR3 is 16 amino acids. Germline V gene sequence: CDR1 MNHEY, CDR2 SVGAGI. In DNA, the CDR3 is TGTGCCAGCAGTTACAAAAGACAGGGTGCTCTTGATGGCTACACCTTC. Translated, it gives CASSYKRQGALDGYTF.

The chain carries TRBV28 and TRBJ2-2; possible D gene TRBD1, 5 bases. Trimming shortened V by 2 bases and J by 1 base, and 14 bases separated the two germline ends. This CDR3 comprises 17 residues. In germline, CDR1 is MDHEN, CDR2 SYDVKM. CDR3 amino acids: CASSLKQDLMNTGELFF. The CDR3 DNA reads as TGTGCCAGCAGTTTAAAACAGGATCTCATGAACACCGGGGAGCTGTTTTTT.

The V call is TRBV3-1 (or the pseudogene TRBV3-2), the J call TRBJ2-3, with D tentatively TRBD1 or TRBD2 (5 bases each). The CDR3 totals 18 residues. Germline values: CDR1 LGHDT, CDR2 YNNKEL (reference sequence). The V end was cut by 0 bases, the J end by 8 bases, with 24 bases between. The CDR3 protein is CASSQDHLPGPPHSTQYF. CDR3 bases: TGTGCCAGCAGCCAAGATCATCTTCCGGGACCCCCGCACAGTACGCAGTATTTT.

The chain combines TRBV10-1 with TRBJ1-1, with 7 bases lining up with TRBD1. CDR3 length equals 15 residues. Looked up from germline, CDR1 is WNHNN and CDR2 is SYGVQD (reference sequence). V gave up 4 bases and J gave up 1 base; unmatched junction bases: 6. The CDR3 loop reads CASSGQGGWNTEAFF. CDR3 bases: TGCGCCAGCAGTGGACAGGGAGGCTGGAACACTGAAGCTTTCTTT.

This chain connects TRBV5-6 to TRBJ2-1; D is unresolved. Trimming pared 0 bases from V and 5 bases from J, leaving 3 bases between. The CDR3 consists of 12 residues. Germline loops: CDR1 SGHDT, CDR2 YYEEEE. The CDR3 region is CASSLANNEQFF. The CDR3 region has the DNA TGTGCCAGCAGCTTGGCAAACAATGAGCAGTTCTTC.